The rows below give T cell receptor beta chains drawn from one sample of a study of blood T cell repertoires in COVID-19. Sequencing was performed with immunoSEQ multiplex PCR; in TCRdb, only in-frame clones are kept and a portion is missing. The sample consists of about 230,000 clones, over 65% of them appearing once. The sample comprised peripheral blood. These receptors were taken from a woman between 65 and 79 years old with active or convalescent COVID-19. Each CDR3 is given with its conserved first and last residue. D genes are given only for firm matches. Only part of the rows carry a size: once, few, many, or a class if the clone is expanded.

J gene	V gene	D gene	clone size	CDR3 protein	CDR3 DNA
TRBJ1-2	TRBV4-1	TRBD1	.	CASSQGTGGGYTF	TGCGCCAGCAGCCAGGGGACAGGGGGCGGCTACACCTTC
TRBJ1-1	TRBV6-5	.	.	CASAVFLDTEAFF	TGTGCCAGCGCAGTCTTCTTGGACACTGAAGCTTTCTTT
TRBJ2-1	TRBV5-4	.	.	CASSLERLADYNEQFF	TGTGCCAGCAGCTTGGAACGTCTAGCAGACTACAATGAGCAGTTCTTC
TRBJ2-6	TRBV19	.	once	CASSAQGTGANVLTF	TGTGCCAGTAGTGCCCAGGGGACTGGGGCCAACGTCCTGACTTTC
TRBJ1-3	TRBV6-5	.	.	CAVNRLFSSGNTIYF	TGTGCCGTTAATCGACTCTTCAGCTCTGGAAACACCATATATTTT
TRBJ2-2	TRBV29-1	TRBD2	.	CSVAGLAGWVGELFF	TGCAGCGTCGCCGGACTAGCGGGATGGGTCGGGGAGCTGTTTTTT
TRBJ1-3	TRBV6-5	.	.	CASRLTGASGNTIYF	TGTGCCAGCAGGCTGACAGGCGCCTCTGGAAACACCATATATTTT
TRBJ1-2	TRBV10-3	.	.	CAISEENRSNYGYTF	TGTGCCATCAGTGAAGAAAACAGGTCCAACTATGGCTACACCTTC
TRBJ2-7	TRBV28	TRBD2	.	CASRSPTGGLYEQYF	TGTGCCAGCCGTTCACCAACGGGGGGGCTCTACGAGCAGTACTTC
TRBJ1-5	TRBV6-5	TRBD1	.	CASSYHPQGAVQPQHF	TGTGCCAGCAGTTACCATCCGCAGGGGGCGGTTCAGCCCCAGCATTTT
TRBJ2-3	TRBV24-1	.	once	CATSDFRGGTDTQYF	TGTGCCACCAGTGATTTCAGGGGGGGCACAGATACGCAGTATTTT
TRBJ2-5	TRBV2	TRBD1	.	CASSAGTEETQYF	TGTGCCAGCAGCGCCGGGACAGAAGAGACCCAGTACTTC
TRBJ1-6	TRBV5-4	.	.	CASSSSYRVGPSPLHF	TGTGCCAGCAGTTCATCTTACAGGGTCGGGCCTTCACCCCTCCACTTT
TRBJ1-3	TRBV5-6	.	.	CASSFIQGPGNTIYF	TGTGCCAGCAGCTTTATACAGGGCCCTGGAAACACCATATATTTT
TRBJ1-5	TRBV2	.	.	CASSSELNQPQHF	TGTGCCAGCAGTTCCGAACTCAATCAGCCCCAGCATTTT
TRBJ1-6	TRBV19	.	many	CASSNAGLTRNSPLHF	TGTGCCAGTAGTAATGCGGGACTCACGAGAAATTCACCCCTCCACTTT
TRBJ2-1	TRBV18	TRBD1	.	CASSPGTGVEQFF	TGTGCCAGCTCACCAGGGACAGGGGTCGAGCAGTTCTTC
TRBJ1-2	TRBV12-3/TRBV12-4	.	.	CASSLDRVHGYTF	TGTGCCAGCAGTTTAGACAGGGTCCATGGCTACACCTTC
TRBJ1-1	TRBV18	.	.	CATSHERRGADSTEAFF	TGTGCCACCTCCCATGAGCGCCGGGGGGCGGATAGCACTGAAGCTTTCTTT
TRBJ2-1	TRBV7-9	TRBD2	.	CASSASGINEQFF	TGTGCCAGCAGCGCTAGCGGGATCAATGAGCAGTTCTTC
TRBJ1-5	TRBV5-1	.	.	CASSPGGEGQPQHF	TGCGCCAGCAGCCCAGGTGGGGAGGGTCAGCCCCAGCATTTT
TRBJ2-7	TRBV28	.	.	CASSFGGNLLYEQYF	TGTGCCAGCAGTTTTGGGGGGAATCTTCTCTACGAGCAGTACTTC
TRBJ2-1	TRBV2	TRBD2	few	CASRGTRQSNEQFF	TGTGCCAGCAGGGGGACTAGACAGAGCAATGAGCAGTTCTTC
TRBJ2-1	TRBV6-2/TRBV6-3	TRBD2	.	CASSFSGGSYNEQFF	TGTGCCAGCAGTTTTAGCGGGGGCTCCTACAATGAGCAGTTCTTC
TRBJ2-2	TRBV13	.	.	CASSPPGLNTGELFF	TGTGCCAGCAGTCCTCCGGGACTTAACACCGGGGAGCTGTTTTTT
TRBJ1-1	TRBV9	TRBD1	.	CASSVGQGNTEAFF	TGTGCCAGCAGCGTGGGACAGGGGAACACTGAAGCTTTCTTT
TRBJ2-1	TRBV6-5	.	once	CASKEIIRGYNEQFF	TGTGCCAGCAAAGAAATCATCCGGGGCTACAATGAGCAGTTCTTC
TRBJ2-7	TRBV25-1	TRBD2	.	CASRSSGRAYEQYF	TGTGCCAGCAGATCTAGCGGGAGGGCCTACGAGCAGTACTTC
TRBJ1-5	TRBV11-2	.	.	CASSSLGGADQPQHF	TGTGCCAGCAGCTCCCTTGGGGGGGCTGATCAGCCCCAGCATTTT
TRBJ2-2	TRBV7-6	.	once	CASSLMGGTNTGELFF	TGTGCCAGCAGCTTAATGGGGGGTACGAACACCGGGGAGCTGTTTTTT
TRBJ2-7	TRBV27	TRBD2	.	CASSPQGLVGHEQYF	TGTGCCAGCAGTCCCCAGGGACTAGTAGGCCACGAGCAGTACTTC
TRBJ1-1	TRBV2	TRBD1	.	CASRTTGMHTEAFF	TGTGCCAGCAGGACGACAGGGATGCACACTGAAGCTTTCTTT
TRBJ2-5	TRBV7-2	TRBD1	.	CASSLVRRDRLLSDQYF	TGTGCCAGCAGCTTGGTCCGCCGGGACAGGCTACTCTCAGACCAGTACTTC
TRBJ1-1	TRBV6-2/TRBV6-3	.	.	CASSYTGTVNTEAFF	TGTGCCAGCAGTTACACAGGGACGGTGAACACTGAAGCTTTCTTT
TRBJ1-5	TRBV11-2	TRBD1	.	CASSPDRGGQPQHF	TGTGCCAGCAGCCCGGACAGGGGAGGTCAGCCCCAGCATTTT
TRBJ1-2	TRBV12-3/TRBV12-4	.	.	CASSVYEGYGYTF	TGTGCCAGCAGCGTTTACGAGGGCTATGGCTACACCTTC
TRBJ1-2	TRBV27	TRBD1	.	CASSLRGGQGANYGYTF	TGTGCCAGCAGTTTAAGGGGTGGACAGGGAGCTAACTATGGCTACACCTTC
TRBJ2-1	TRBV9	TRBD2	.	CASRAGGREQFF	TGTGCCAGCAGAGCGGGAGGTAGGGAGCAGTTCTTC
TRBJ2-6	TRBV4-2	TRBD2	.	CASSQIAGTTYSGANVLTF	TGTGCCAGCAGCCAAATAGCGGGAACCACCTACTCTGGGGCCAACGTCCTGACTTTC
TRBJ1-2	TRBV29-1	.	.	CSVEDRGQGSGYTF	TGCAGCGTTGAAGATCGTGGGCAGGGGAGTGGCTACACCTTC
TRBJ1-2	TRBV7-2	.	once	CASSHYRADYGYTF	TGTGCCAGCAGCCATTACAGGGCCGACTATGGCTACACCTTC
TRBJ2-1	TRBV7-3	TRBD2	.	CASSPWEGYNEQFF	TGTGCCAGCAGCCCTTGGGAGGGATACAATGAGCAGTTCTTC
TRBJ2-4	TRBV29-1	TRBD2	.	CSVVAGGQMAKNIQYF	TGCAGCGTTGTAGCGGGAGGCCAGATGGCCAAAAACATTCAGTACTTC
TRBJ1-5	TRBV3-1/TRBV3-2	TRBD1	.	CASSQRQGQTQPQHF	TGTGCCAGCAGCCAACGACAGGGTCAGACTCAGCCCCAGCATTTT
TRBJ1-1	TRBV9	.	.	CASSVIGGEAFF	TGTGCCAGCAGCGTTATAGGAGGTGAAGCTTTCTTT
TRBJ1-6	TRBV2	TRBD1	.	CASSPGTGSYNSPLHF	TGTGCCAGCAGCCCCGGGACAGGCTCCTATAATTCACCCCTCCACTTT
TRBJ2-5	TRBV7-2	TRBD2	.	CASSYQPGGETQYF	TGTGCCAGCAGCTATCAGCCGGGAGGAGAGACCCAGTACTTC
TRBJ2-3	TRBV29-1	TRBD2	once	CSASTVAGGDTQYF	TGCAGCGCCTCGACCGTAGCGGGGGGAGATACGCAGTATTTT
TRBJ2-1	TRBV3-1/TRBV3-2	TRBD1	.	CASSHRQGTYNEQFF	TGTGCCAGCAGCCACCGACAGGGGACTTACAATGAGCAGTTCTTC